This note documents a single T cell receptor (beta chain) sequence. The antigen is unknown. Germline CDR1 is SGHNT and CDR2 is YYREEE (reference sequence). This CDR3 has 13 residues. V was trimmed by 7 bases and J by 2 bases, leaving 11 bases between them. This entry is derived from a study of T cells in Graves' hyperthyroidism and ophthalmopathy. The diagnostic basis comprised clinical symptoms, serum thyroxine and TRAb, thyroid ultrasound and orbital computed tomography. General study findings and limits: A model built on 13 V-J features separated ophthalmopathy from stable hyperthyroidism. Most thyroid clonotypes with frequency above 0.001 were detected in blood. For ophthalmopathy, model prediction preceded onset by a median around 7 months.

Researchers took RNA transcripts and amplified the TCR beta CDR3 regions from them. The TCR CDR3 first-round RT-PCR relied on the HTBI primer set. MiXCR, run by TCRdb on the multiplex PCR reads, gives a single entry per CDR3 protein. The sample gives around 520,000 distinct CDR3 sequences, around 24% of which show up once; about 11% is in the top ten. The specimen sequenced was blood. The genes are TRBV5-4 and TRBJ2-3; D might be TRBD1 (6 bases). This receptor was obtained from a woman in her twenties or thirties with Graves' ophthalmopathy. The CDR3 is CASGRDNTDTQYF. In DNA form, the CDR3 reads TGTGCCAGCGGCCGGGACAACACAGATACGCAGTATTTT.